This T cell receptor beta chain was profiled in a study of cytomegalovirus exposure and HLA in healthy donors. Points from the study as a whole: V- and J-gene trimming in TCR beta was tied to a missense DCLRE1C variant by an analysis performed later. Reports indicated that the classifier achieved high specificity and sensitivity in diagnosing cytomegalovirus status.

The length of the CDR3 is 14 residues. CDR1 and CDR2 (germline): SGHRS, YFSETQ. Trimming cost V 7 bases and J 4 bases, with 15 bases left between them. PCR was performed using 60 Vbeta and 13 Jbeta primers. Repertoires were generated with immunoSEQ multiplex PCR, while TCRdb's copy carries only in-frame clones and drops some. The sample lists almost 200,000 clones, around 75% occurring once. Notes on this clone: The antigen remains unidentified.

The sample was PBMCs. The gene calls are TRBV5-1 and TRBJ2-1; possibly TRBD1 for D (5 bases). The sequence derives from a male donor in good health and CMV-seropositive. The CDR3 sequence: CASLAGSGYNEQFF. The CDR3 nucleotides are TGCGCCAGCTTGGCAGGGTCCGGATACAATGAGCAGTTCTTC.